This T cell receptor (beta chain) was captured in a study of blood T cells in healthy people across ages. For the second PCR, which ran for about 7 to 11 cycles, a sample-barcoded 5' primer and a J-beta primer mix were used. Each TCR beta cDNA got a 12-nucleotide random molecular identifier. Sequencing of every sample gave 2.5 million or more CDR3-containing paired-end reads. A single record per CDR3 protein comes from TCRdb applying MiXCR to the 5' RACE reads. Of around 990,000 distinct CDR3 sequences listed, less than 25% were seen once; the top ten hold approximately 0.75%. The CDR3 loop spans 16 amino acids. Trimming cost V 3 bases and J 2 bases, with 12 bases left between them. CDR1 and CDR2 (germline): SGHRS, YFSETQ. These data also formed part of another study, on T cells of mothers and their children. From that second work: Reverse transcription into cDNA received all extracted RNA, at around 1.5 ug per 15 ul. Second-round PCR products received sample barcodes and 2-4 random nucleotides from the M1S primer.

The receptor comes from a girl between 2 and 10 years old in good health. The sequencing sample was made of blood. This chain uses TRBV5-1 with TRBJ2-6; unclear D gene. The DNA of the CDR3 is TGCGCCAGCAGCTACACTATTGGTCCTGGGGCCAACGTCCTGACTTTC. This encodes CASSYTIGPGANVLTF.